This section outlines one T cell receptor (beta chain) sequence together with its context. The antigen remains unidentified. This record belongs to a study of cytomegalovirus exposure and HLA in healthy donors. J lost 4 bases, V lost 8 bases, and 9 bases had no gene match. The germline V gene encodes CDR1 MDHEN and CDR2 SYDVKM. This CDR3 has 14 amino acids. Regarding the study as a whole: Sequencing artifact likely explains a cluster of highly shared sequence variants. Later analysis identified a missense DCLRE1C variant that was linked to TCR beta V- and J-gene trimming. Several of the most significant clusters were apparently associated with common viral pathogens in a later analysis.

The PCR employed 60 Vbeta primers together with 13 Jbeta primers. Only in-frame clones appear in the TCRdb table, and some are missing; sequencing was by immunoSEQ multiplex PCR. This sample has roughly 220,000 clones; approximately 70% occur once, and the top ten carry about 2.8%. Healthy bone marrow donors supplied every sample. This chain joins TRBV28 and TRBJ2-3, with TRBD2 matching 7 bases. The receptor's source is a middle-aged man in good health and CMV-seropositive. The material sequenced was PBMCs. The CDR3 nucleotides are TGTGCCAGCCCTGAAAGCGGGGTCCCAGATACGCAGTATTTT. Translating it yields CASPESGVPDTQYF.